Shown below are 26 T cell receptor beta chains from a single sample sequenced in a study of blood T cell repertoires in COVID-19. TCRdb's copy holds only in-frame clones and misses some; the assay was immunoSEQ multiplex PCR. This table has 200,000 to 250,000 clones, about nine tenths appearing once. The material sequenced was peripheral blood. These receptors were taken from a man in his thirties or forties with COVID-19, enrolled during active disease.

This sequence joins TRBV2 and TRBJ2-5, with 9 positions matching TRBD1. The length of the CDR3 is 17 residues. Per germline, CDR1 SNHLY and CDR2 FYNNEI. Germline trimming cut 0 bases from V and 5 bases from J; bases unmatched to any gene: 10. CDR3 coding DNA: TGTGCCAGCAGTGAAGCGCGGGACAGGGTGAAACGGGAGACCCAGTACTTC. Its protein is CASSEARDRVKRETQYF.

The chain combines TRBV5-1 with TRBJ1-6; D gene uncertain. Per germline, CDR1 SGHRS and CDR2 YFSETQ. The CDR3 consists of 15 residues. Trimming pared 5 bases from V and 0 bases from J, leaving 9 bases between. In DNA form, the CDR3 reads TGCGCCAGCAGGGAGGGATCCTCCTATAATTCACCCCTCCACTTT. Translated, it gives CASREGSSYNSPLHF.

This chain uses TRBV6-6 with TRBJ1-5, with no clear D. Germline CDR1 is MNHNY and CDR2 is SVGAGI (reference sequence). V lost 0 bases to trimming and J lost 12 bases, with 9 bases between them. The CDR3 consists of 12 residues. The CDR3 reads CASSYSAGSQHF. In nucleotides, the CDR3 is TGTGCCAGCAGTTACTCAGCGGGGAGCCAGCATTTT.

The chain couples TRBV9 to TRBJ2-7; 9 bases are a match to TRBD1. V lost 2 bases, J lost 6 bases, and 6 bases stayed unmatched. The CDR3 covers 14 residues. Germline V gives CDR1 SGDLS, CDR2 YYNGEE. The CDR3 DNA follows: TGTGCCAGCAGCGTGGGACAGGGACCACTCGAGCAGTACTTC. It translates to CASSVGQGPLEQYF.

The chain has TRBV12-2 and TRBJ1-2. TRBV12-2 is reported as a pseudogene. The CDR3 covers 15 residues. In DNA, the CDR3 is TGTGCAAGTCGCCCCTTTTCCGAGGCTAACTATGGCTACACCTTC. Residues: CASRPFSEANYGYTF.

The DNA for the CDR3 is TGTGCCAGCTCAGGGGCGGCAACTAATGAAAAACTGTTTTTT. Encoded protein: CASSGAATNEKLFF. This chain joins TRBV18 and TRBJ1-4; perhaps TRBD1 as D (5 bases). This CDR3 spans 14 amino acids. Per germline, CDR1 KGHSH and CDR2 LQKENI. Trimming removed 5 bases at V and 0 bases at J, with 7 bases between.

This chain links TRBV7-9 with TRBJ1-5; 8 bases fit TRBD1. Germline V gene data show CDR1 as SEHNR and CDR2 as FQNEAQ (reference sequence). This CDR3 comprises 15 residues. Trimming cost V 5 bases and J 3 bases; bases outside gene matches: 6. The CDR3 sequence is CASSEAGGLNQPQHF. Here the CDR3 DNA reads TGTGCCAGCAGCGAGGCAGGGGGCCTCAATCAGCCCCAGCATTTT.

This clone was observed a single time. V is TRBV6-2 or TRBV6-3 and J is TRBJ2-7; TRBD2 matches at 9 bases. The germline V gene encodes CDR1 MNHEY and CDR2 SVGEGT. The V gene end was trimmed by 4 bases and the J gene end by 0 bases; junction bases not matched to a gene: 4. The CDR3 is 15 residues long. Written as DNA, the CDR3 is TGTGCCAGCAGTTGGAGCGGGGGGCCCTCCTACGAGCAGTACTTC. Translated, it gives CASSWSGGPSYEQYF.

The V call is TRBV2, the J call TRBJ1-2, with 7 bases that match TRBD1. The CDR3 contains 14 residues. The junction had 6 bases not matched to a gene; V was cut back by 4 bases and J by 4 bases. Germline V gene sequence: CDR1 SNHLY, CDR2 FYNNEI. The CDR3 DNA is TGTGCCAGCAGTGGACAGGGTAAAAGCTATGGCTACACCTTC. It encodes CASSGQGKSYGYTF. The full variable domain, in which reference TRBV2 and TRBJ1-2 provide the parts outside the CDR3, is EPEVTQTPSHQVTQMGQEVILRCVPISNHLYFYWYRQILGQKVEFLVSFYNNEISEKSEIFDDQFSVERPDGSNFTLKIRSTKLEDSAMYFCASSGQGKSYGYTFGSGTRLTVV.

V gene TRBV29-1 combines with J gene TRBJ2-7, with D tentatively TRBD2 (5 bases). Looked up from germline, CDR1 is SQVTM and CDR2 is ANQGSEA. Trimming left V 7 bases short and J 1 base short, with 11 bases between. The CDR3 is 12 residues long. The chain's CDR3 is CSGRTASYEQYF. CDR3 coding DNA: TGCAGCGGGAGGACGGCTTCCTACGAGCAGTACTTC.

The V and J genes are TRBV3-1 (or the pseudogene TRBV3-2) and TRBJ2-3, with 7 bases lining up with TRBD2. The CDR3 contains 15 residues. With V trimmed by 1 base and J by 1 base, 2 bases remained unmatched. Germline values: CDR1 LGHDT, CDR2 YNNKEL (reference sequence). CDR3 nucleotides: TGTGCCAGCAGCCAAGCGGCGGGGGGCACAGATACGCAGTATTTT. This sequence encodes CASSQAAGGTDTQYF.

The J gene is TRBJ2-3, the V gene TRBV7-9; TRBD2 agrees at 12 bases. The CDR3 spans 16 residues. The germline CDR1 and CDR2 sequences are SEHNR and FQNEAQ (reference sequence). V trimming: 5 bases; J trimming: 2 bases; junction bases outside the gene matches: 5. CDR3 protein: CASSQTSGGLTDTQYF. The CDR3 bases are TGTGCCAGCAGCCAGACTAGCGGGGGCCTCACAGATACGCAGTATTTT.

This chain links TRBV29-1 with TRBJ1-1; D is possibly TRBD1 (5 bases). Trimming cost V 7 bases and J 5 bases, with 14 bases left between them. Germline loops: CDR1 SQVTM, CDR2 ANQGSEA. The CDR3 spans 12 residues. The CDR3 nucleotides read TGCAGCGGGTCCTCCGGGGGAACTGAAGCTTTCTTT. It encodes CSGSSGGTEAFF.

The CDR3 reads CASRINGDRGPGNTEAFF. The DNA for the CDR3 is TGTGCCAGCAGGATAAACGGGGACAGGGGGCCGGGGAACACTGAAGCTTTCTTT. The chain recombines TRBV7-3 with TRBJ1-1; 12 nucleotides line up with TRBD1. Looked up from germline, CDR1 is SGHTA and CDR2 is FQGTGA. Germline trimming cut 6 bases from V and 1 base from J; bases unmatched to any gene: 12. This CDR3 comprises 18 residues.

This chain joins TRBV7-6 and TRBJ1-4; tentatively, D is TRBD1 (5 bases). The CDR3 consists of 15 residues. The germline V and J ends were trimmed by 5 bases and 2 bases, with 12 bases remaining between them. CDR1 and CDR2 from the germline V gene are SGHVS and FNYEAQ. Here the CDR3 DNA reads TGTGCCAGCAGCCGTTCAGGGTCTACTAATGAAAAACTGTTTTTT. This encodes CASSRSGSTNEKLFF.

The chain recombines TRBV6-5 with TRBJ2-3; D is uncertain. V shed 6 bases and J shed 4 bases, with 8 bases lying between them. This CDR3 spans 12 amino acids. Per germline, CDR1 MNHEY and CDR2 SVGAGI. The DNA of the CDR3 is TGTGCCAGCAGCGCCCAGGCAGATACGCAGTATTTT. This sequence encodes CASSAQADTQYF.

The CDR3 reads CASSSGVAGFTYEQYF. The CDR3 coding sequence is TGTGCCAGCAGCTCGGGAGTAGCGGGGTTCACCTACGAGCAGTACTTC. The genes are TRBV5-5 and TRBJ2-7, with 8 positions matching TRBD2. This CDR3 has 16 amino acids. V shed 3 bases and J 2 bases; nucleotides not matched to a gene: 10. The germline gives CDR1 SGHKS, CDR2 YYEKEE (reference sequence).

The chain carries TRBV5-6 and TRBJ1-6; D ambiguous. The CDR3 is 15 residues long. Trimming took off 3 bases at V and 6 bases at J, with 13 bases between the two ends. The germline gives CDR1 SGHDT, CDR2 YYEEEE. DNA for the CDR3: TGTGCCAGCAGCTATCGGGAGCTCCTTAATTCACCCCTCCACTTT. Its protein product is CASSYRELLNSPLHF.

This chain connects TRBV11-3 to TRBJ2-7, with a tentative D call TRBD2 (5 bases). The germline V gene encodes CDR1 SGHNT and CDR2 YENEEA. The CDR3 is 15 residues long. The V end was cut by 0 bases, the J end by 0 bases, with 9 bases between. The CDR3 sequence is CASSLDSGSSYEQYF. Here the CDR3 DNA reads TGTGCCAGCAGCTTAGACTCTGGGAGCTCCTACGAGCAGTACTTC.

This sequence joins TRBV9 and TRBJ2-7, with D tentatively TRBD1 (5 bases). The germline V and J ends were trimmed by 0 bases and 3 bases, with 13 bases remaining between them. The CDR3 consists of 15 residues. Germline assignment: CDR1 SGDLS and CDR2 YYNGEE. In DNA form, the CDR3 reads TGTGCCAGCAGCGTAGCGGATAGGGGTGTCTACGAGCAGTACTTC. As protein: CASSVADRGVYEQYF.

This clone was recorded a few times. V gene TRBV6-1 combines with J gene TRBJ1-1; the D gene is possibly TRBD1 (6 bases). V lost 0 bases, J lost 1 base, and 12 bases lay in between. Germline values: CDR1 MNHNS, CDR2 SASEGT. The CDR3 runs to 16 residues. Written as DNA, the CDR3 is TGTGCCAGCAGTGAAGCAGGGGGAGTCGGGAACACTGAAGCTTTCTTT. This sequence encodes CASSEAGGVGNTEAFF.

V is TRBV2 and J is TRBJ2-1, with TRBD2 matching 10 bases. Losses at the gene ends were 4 bases for V and 5 bases for J; bases not matched to a gene: 2. Per the germline V gene, CDR1 is SNHLY and CDR2 is FYNNEI. The CDR3 contains 14 residues. The CDR3, as DNA: TGTGCCAGCAGTGTACTAGCGGGGAACAATGAGCAGTTCTTC. This translates into CASSVLAGNNEQFF.

This clone appeared once. V is TRBV11-2 and J is TRBJ2-1; D remains ambiguous. CDR3 size: 15 residues. Germline loops: CDR1 SGHAT, CDR2 FQNNGV. Trimming removed 5 bases from V and 6 bases from J, with 17 bases in between. The CDR3 reads CASSKPGSHANEQFF. Written as DNA, the CDR3 is TGTGCCAGCAGCAAACCCGGGTCCCACGCCAATGAGCAGTTCTTC.

The chain has TRBV5-1 and TRBJ2-7; D is perhaps TRBD1 (7 bases). Germline V gives CDR1 SGHRS, CDR2 YFSETQ. This CDR3 has 14 amino acids. Trimming pared 2 bases from V and 3 bases from J, leaving 12 bases between. The CDR3: CASSFQGGYYEQYF. Here the CDR3 DNA reads TGCGCCAGCAGCTTCCAGGGGGGCTACTACGAGCAGTACTTC.

The chain uses TRBV9 and TRBJ1-2, with 7 positions matching TRBD1. V dropped 5 bases and J dropped 6; count of bases not matched to a gene: 4. The CDR3 runs to 12 residues. Looked up from germline, CDR1 is SGDLS and CDR2 is YYNGEE. CDR3 residues: CASREDRDGYTF. The CDR3 DNA sequence: TGTGCCAGCAGGGAAGACAGGGATGGCTACACCTTC.

The chain recombines TRBV2 with TRBJ1-5; 7 bases agree with TRBD1. Germline CDR1 SNHLY, CDR2 FYNNEI. The V segment lost 6 bases and the J segment 0 bases; nucleotides outside the gene matches: 5. The CDR3 length is 15 residues. The CDR3 DNA reads as TGTGCCAGCAGAGTGACAGGGTTTAGCAATCAGCCCCAGCATTTT. Translating gives CASRVTGFSNQPQHF.